The 6 T cell receptor beta chains presented below share a single source sample, sequenced in a study of molecular identifiers for immune sequencing clone quantification. TCRdb fed the PCR reads into MiXCR, producing one record per CDR3 protein. The data contain more than 450,000 distinct CDR3 sequences, less than 30% of them singletons. Specimen: naive CD8+ T cells from blood, with Jurkat cell RNA spiked in. Subset noted: FACS-sorted CD8+CD4-CCR7+CD45RA+ naive T cells. The receptors were sampled from a human donor in good health. Some libraries in this study had Jurkat cell RNA spiked in.

Only a few counts were recorded for this clonotype. The V gene is TRBV9, the J gene TRBJ2-3; TRBD2 agrees at 7 bases. Germline CDR1 SGDLS, CDR2 YYNGEE. The CDR3 runs 16 residues. V gave up 4 bases and J gave up 2 bases; unmatched junction bases: 10. CDR3 DNA: TGTGCCAGCAGCCCAGGGCGGAGCGGGAACACAGATACGCAGTATTTT. Residues: CASSPGRSGNTDTQYF.

In this sample, this clonotype turned up many times. This chain links TRBV28 with TRBJ1-4; TRBD1 matches at 7 bases. Germline loops: CDR1 MDHEN, CDR2 SYDVKM. The CDR3 runs to 14 residues. V lost 8 bases to trimming and J lost 13 bases; unmatched junction nucleotides: 16. CDR3 nucleotide sequence: TGTGCCAGCCGGCCGGGACAGTTTGGAGTAGGACTGTTTTTT. Its translation is CASRPGQFGVGLFF. The full variable domain, completed using reference TRBV28 and TRBJ1-4, is DVKVTQSSRYLVKRTGEKVFLECVQDMDHENMFWYRQDPGLGLRLIYFSYDVKMKEKGDIPEGYSVSREKKERFSLILESASTNQTSMYLCASRPGQFGVGLFFGSGTQLSVL.

With regard to this clonotype: An end of the junction does not agree with germline; a read error may underlie this. The chain combines TRBV7-7 with TRBJ2-1, with D possibly being TRBD2 (5 bases). CDR3 length: 13 residues. From germline, CDR1 is SSHAT and CDR2 FNYEAQ (reference sequence). CDR3 bases: TGTGCTAGCAGCCGTGACGGAGGCAATGAGCAGTTCTTC. Translated, it gives CASSRDGGNEQFF.

Remarks on this clonotype: A much larger clone lies a single base off, so this may be a read error. This rearrangement joins TRBV5-1 to TRBJ2-5; D perhaps matches TRBD1 (7 bases). In germline, CDR1 is SGHRS, CDR2 YFSETQ. V was pared by 4 bases and J by 1 base, with 17 bases between. The CDR3 has 16 amino acids. The chain's CDR3 is CASSQGGRGLQETQYF. In DNA form, the CDR3 reads TGCGCCAGCAGCCAGGGGGGCAGGGGTCTCCAAGAGACCCAGTACTTC.

As for this clonotype: A read error may produce the germline difference seen at one junction end. This chain links TRBV4-1 with TRBJ1-2; tentative D call: TRBD1 (5 bases). This CDR3 has 15 amino acids. Germline CDR1 is MGHRA and CDR2 is YSYEKL. The CDR3 bases are TGCGCCAGCAGCCAAGATATTGTCAGGGACTATGGCCACACCTTC. Protein product: CASSQDIVRDYGHTF.

In its sample, this clonotype was seen a few times. The gene calls are TRBV14 and TRBJ1-2; 7 nucleotides align to TRBD1. The CDR3 runs 15 residues. V was pared by 0 bases and J by 8 bases, with 9 bases of the junction left unmatched. Germline values: CDR1 SGHDN, CDR2 FVKESK. The DNA of the CDR3 is TGTGCCAGCAGCCAAGATGGAGGGGGCTTTAGGGGCTACACCTTC. It specifies CASSQDGGGFRGYTF.